A single sample is the source of the 19 T cell receptor beta chains below, sequenced in a study of T cells in Graves' hyperthyroidism and ophthalmopathy. Researchers took RNA transcripts and amplified the TCR beta CDR3 regions from them. The HTBI primer set was used in a first-round RT-PCR of the TCR CDR3. MiXCR, run by TCRdb on the multiplex PCR reads, gives a single entry per CDR3 protein. The data contain under 650,000 distinct CDR3 sequences, around 15% of them seen just once; the ten biggest clones take up 3.8%. The sample consisted of blood. The source of these receptors is a woman aged 30 to 39 with Graves' hyperthyroidism.

The chain employs TRBV5-4 and TRBJ2-7, with no clear D. This CDR3 has 13 residues. The germline V gene encodes CDR1 SGHNT and CDR2 YYREEE (reference sequence). With 4 bases removed from V and 7 bases from J, the gap between germline ends came to 15 bases. For the CDR3, the DNA is TGTGCCAGCAGCGCCCGGATAGTGGAGGAGCAGTACTTC. Its translation is CASSARIVEEQYF.

This clonotype was seen repeatedly, ten times or more. V usage is TRBV28 and J usage is TRBJ2-7, with 9 positions matching TRBD2. Germline CDR1 is MDHEN and CDR2 is SYDVKM. This CDR3 spans 16 amino acids. The V and J ends lost 4 bases and 2 bases, in that order; junction bases with no gene match: 9. In DNA form, the CDR3 reads TGTGCCAGCAGTTCCTCAAGGCCTAGCGGGACCTACGAGCAGTACTTC. This sequence encodes CASSSSRPSGTYEQYF.

This clonotype occurred many times. The chain recombines TRBV27 with TRBJ2-7; maybe TRBD1 (9 bases). The CDR3 is made up of 16 amino acids. The V end was cut by 3 bases, the J end by 3 bases, with 18 bases between. Germline assignment: CDR1 MNHEY and CDR2 SMNVEV (reference sequence). Written as DNA, the CDR3 is TGTGCCAGCAGTTTGGCCGGGGGGGACAGGGTCTACGAGCAGTACTTC. As protein: CASSLAGGDRVYEQYF.

Ten or more counts support this clonotype. The gene calls are TRBV27 and TRBJ1-1; D ambiguous. Germline-derived CDR1 and CDR2 are MNHEY and SMNVEV (reference sequence). Trimming removed 7 bases at V and 3 bases at J, with 21 bases between. This CDR3 is 16 amino acids long. The CDR3 here is CASTPYHAERDTEAFF. For the CDR3, the DNA is TGTGCCAGCACCCCCTACCATGCCGAGAGGGACACTGAAGCTTTCTTT.

The sample holds many counts of this clonotype. The gene calls are TRBV12-3 or TRBV12-4 and TRBJ1-2; D ambiguous. The CDR3 loop spans 12 amino acids. Trimming took 7 bases from V and 2 from J, leaving 8 bases between them. The CDR3 here is CASINMNYGYTF. CDR3 coding DNA: TGTGCCAGCATCAACATGAACTATGGCTACACCTTC.

This chain connects TRBV19 to TRBJ1-1; perhaps TRBD1 as D (6 bases). V was cut by 3 bases and J by 4 bases, with 15 bases left in between. Germline V CDR1 and CDR2: LNHDA, SQIVND (reference sequence). This CDR3 region has 15 residues. Here the CDR3 DNA reads TGTGCCAGTAGTATGGGGACACTCTTGAGCACTGAAGCTTTCTTT. The encoded protein is CASSMGTLLSTEAFF. Variable domain in full (rest from reference TRBV19 and TRBJ1-1): DGGITQSPKYLFRKEGQNVTLSCEQNLNHDAMYWYRQDPGQGLRLIYYSQIVNDFQKGDIAEGYSVSREKKESFPLTVTSAQKNPTAFYLCASSMGTLLSTEAFFGQGTRLTVV.

The chain employs TRBV20-1 and TRBJ2-5; D is unresolved. CDR1 and CDR2 from the germline V gene are DFQATT and SNEGSKA (reference sequence). This CDR3 contains 15 residues. The V gene lost 6 bases and the J gene lost 1 base, with 18 bases spanning the gap. The chain's CDR3 is CSANIGPGPQETQYF. As DNA, the CDR3 is TGCAGTGCCAACATCGGACCCGGGCCCCAAGAGACCCAGTACTTC.

Remarks on this clonotype: The junction and the germline gene differ at one end; a read error may be behind it. The CDR3 DNA sequence: TGTGTCAGCAGCTTAGCCCTGAACACTGAAGCTTTCTTT. It encodes CVSSLALNTEAFF. The V call is TRBV7-9, the J call TRBJ1-1; D uncertain. Germline V gene sequence: CDR1 SEHNR, CDR2 FQNEAQ (reference sequence). The CDR3 contains 13 residues. The entire variable domain, with the rest obtained from reference TRBV7-9 and TRBJ1-1, is as follows: DTGVSQNPRHKITKRGQNVTFRCDPISEHNRLYWYRQTLGQGPEFLTYFQNEAQLEKSRLLSDRFSAERPKGSFSTLEIQRTEQGDSAMYLCVSSLALNTEAFFGQGTRLTVV.

The rearrangement uses TRBV5-5 and TRBJ2-7, with 7 bases matching TRBD2. CDR1 is SGHKS and CDR2 is YYEKEE in the germline V gene (reference sequence). J gave up 5 bases and V 4 bases, and 12 bases lay outside the gene matches. The CDR3 loop spans 15 amino acids. CDR3 sequence: CASSPRVGRFNEQYF. The DNA for the CDR3 is TGTGCCAGCAGCCCCAGGGTCGGGAGGTTCAACGAGCAGTACTTC.

This clonotype was counted ten times or more. The chain carries TRBV7-2 and TRBJ2-4; D might be TRBD1 (6 bases). The CDR3 loop spans 15 amino acids. Between the trimmed V and J ends, which lost 4 bases and 9 bases, there was a span of 19 bases. Germline lookup yields CDR1 SGHTA and CDR2 FQGNSA. The CDR3 DNA reads as TGTGCCAGCAGCTCACTTCCTAGTACAGGGAGCATTCAGTACTTC. Residues: CASSSLPSTGSIQYF. Full variable domain (missing parts from reference TRBV7-2 and TRBJ2-4): GAGVSQSPSNKVTEKGKDVELRCDPISGHTALYWYRQSLGQGLEFLIYFQGNSAPDKSGLPSDRFSAERTGGSVSTLTIQRTQQEDSAVYLCASSSLPSTGSIQYFGAGTRLSVL.

The chain links TRBV7-2 to TRBJ2-7; tentatively, D is TRBD1 (7 bases). Trimming removed 3 bases at V and 5 bases at J, with 17 bases between. Germline V gives CDR1 SGHTA, CDR2 FQGNSA. The length of the CDR3 is 15 residues. The CDR3 DNA sequence: TGTGCCAGCAGCTTCTCCGGGGCAGGGGGGAACGAGCAGTACTTC. Translated, it gives CASSFSGAGGNEQYF.

This clonotype showed up just once. Since a much larger clone is just one base distant, this may be a read error. V gene TRBV6-2 or TRBV6-3 combines with J gene TRBJ2-5; unclear D gene. The germline CDR1 and CDR2 sequences are MNHEY and SVGEGT. CDR3 length: 12 residues. In DNA form, the CDR3 reads TGTGCCAGCACGACGGCCCAAGGGACCCAGTACTTC. Its translation: CASTTAQGTQYF.

This clonotype was seen at least ten times. V usage is TRBV29-1 and J usage is TRBJ2-1; D is unresolved. This CDR3 has 11 residues. Trimming pared 5 bases from V and 6 bases from J, leaving 8 bases between. Germline lookup yields CDR1 SQVTM and CDR2 ANQGSEA. CDR3 region: CSVPVGNEQFF. The CDR3 DNA follows: TGCAGCGTTCCTGTGGGCAATGAGCAGTTCTTC.

Many counts were recorded for this clonotype. The gene calls are TRBV5-1 and TRBJ2-4, with 10 bases identical to TRBD1. Germline CDR1 reads SGHRS; CDR2 reads YFSETQ. The CDR3 has 14 residues. Germline trimming cut 0 bases from V and 8 bases from J; bases unmatched to any gene: 2. CDR3 sequence: CASSLEDRGDIQYF. CDR3 coding DNA: TGCGCCAGCAGCTTGGAGGACAGGGGGGACATTCAGTACTTC.

This clonotype has only a few counts. The V gene is TRBV6-1, the J gene TRBJ2-1; no clear D. The CDR3 sequence is 10 residues long. Germline V CDR1 and CDR2: MNHNS, SASEGT. Trimming removed 8 bases from V and 9 bases from J, with 8 bases in between. CDR3 sequence reads: CASESGEQFF. The CDR3 region has the DNA TGTGCCAGCGAGTCCGGTGAGCAGTTCTTC.

In its sample, this clonotype was seen many times. The chain is built from TRBV20-1 and TRBJ2-7; unclear D gene. From germline, CDR1 is DFQATT and CDR2 SNEGSKA (reference sequence). V gave up 3 bases and J gave up 6 bases, with 12 bases separating them. The CDR3 has 12 amino acids. The CDR3 DNA sequence: TGCAGTGCTAGGTACGGTTCGTCCGAGCAGTACTTC. Residues: CSARYGSSEQYF.

V gene TRBV11-2 combines with J gene TRBJ1-4, with D unclear. The V end lost 3 bases, the J end lost 3 bases, and 11 bases lay between the germline ends. This CDR3 is 15 amino acids long. CDR1 and CDR2 from the germline V gene are SGHAT and FQNNGV. Here the CDR3 DNA reads TGTGCCAGCAGCTTGGCTCCGGGCTCTAATGAAAAACTGTTTTTT. This translates into CASSLAPGSNEKLFF.

This clonotype was observed a few times. The rearrangement joins TRBV15 to TRBJ1-3, with no clear D. Trimming removed 0 bases from V and 0 bases from J, with 3 bases in between. The CDR3 consists of 14 residues. Germline CDR1 LNHNV, CDR2 YYDKDF (reference sequence). CDR3 in amino acids: CATSRDVSGNTIYF. CDR3 coding DNA: TGTGCCACCAGCAGAGACGTCTCTGGAAACACCATATATTTT.

This clonotype was counted a few times. The V gene is TRBV11-3, the J gene TRBJ2-1, with D uncertain. Per the germline V gene, CDR1 is SGHNT and CDR2 is YENEEA. V was pared by 1 base and J by 6 bases, with 19 bases between. The CDR3 is 17 residues long. The CDR3 nucleotides are TGTGCCAGCAGCTTAGGGCAAACAGTGCCCCTCCTCAATGAGCAGTTCTTC. It encodes CASSLGQTVPLLNEQFF.